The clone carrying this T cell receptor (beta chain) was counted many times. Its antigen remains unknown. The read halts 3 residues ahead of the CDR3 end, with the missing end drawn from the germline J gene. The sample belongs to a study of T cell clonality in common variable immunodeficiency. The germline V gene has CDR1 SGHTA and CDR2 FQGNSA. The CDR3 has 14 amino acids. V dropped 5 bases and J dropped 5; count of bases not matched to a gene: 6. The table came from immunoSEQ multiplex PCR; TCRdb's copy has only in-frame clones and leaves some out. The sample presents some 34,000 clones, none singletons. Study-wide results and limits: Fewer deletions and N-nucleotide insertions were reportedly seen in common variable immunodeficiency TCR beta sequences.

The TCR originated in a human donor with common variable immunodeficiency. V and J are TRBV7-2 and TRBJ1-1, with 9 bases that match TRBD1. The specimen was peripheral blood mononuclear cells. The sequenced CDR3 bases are TGTGCCAGCAGCCTTACAGGGGGCCGAACTGAA. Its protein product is CASSLTGGRTE. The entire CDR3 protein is CASSLTGGRTEAFF.